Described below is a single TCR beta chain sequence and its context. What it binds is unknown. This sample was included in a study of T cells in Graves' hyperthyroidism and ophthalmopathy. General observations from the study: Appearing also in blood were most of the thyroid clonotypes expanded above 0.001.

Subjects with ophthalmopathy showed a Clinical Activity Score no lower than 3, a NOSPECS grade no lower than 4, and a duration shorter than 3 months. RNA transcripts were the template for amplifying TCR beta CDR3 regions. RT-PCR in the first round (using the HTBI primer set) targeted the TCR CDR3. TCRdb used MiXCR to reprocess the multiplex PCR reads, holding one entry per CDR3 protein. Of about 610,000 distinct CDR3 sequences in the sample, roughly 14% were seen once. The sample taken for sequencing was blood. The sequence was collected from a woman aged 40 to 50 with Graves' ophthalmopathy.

The CDR3 DNA follows: TGTGCCATCAGTGGTTCGGGACTAGCTGGCGAGCAGTACTTC. It is translated as CAISGSGLAGEQYF. The chain recombines TRBV10-3 with TRBJ2-7; 9 positions match TRBD2. The CDR3 has 14 residues. Unmatched junction bases numbered 7, after V lost 4 bases and J lost 6 bases. CDR1 is ENHRY, CDR2 SYGVKD, per germline.